The 5 T cell receptor beta chains below all came from one sample that was sequenced in a study of T cell repertoires in cytomegalovirus infection. No cognate antigen is known for these TCRs. MiXCR, applied by TCRdb to the reads, yields one record per CDR3 protein. The sample includes roughly 990,000 distinct CDR3 sequences, around 32% of them seen just once. Source: cultured CD8+ T cells from PBMCs, taken from culture after CMV antigen stimulation. These receptors were obtained from a human donor in good health (CMV status not recorded). Some clones in this sample may be carry-over from other donors' samples.

In this sample, this clonotype turned up many times. V and J are TRBV7-8 and TRBJ2-2, with 7 nucleotides matching TRBD1. Germline V gives CDR1 SGHVS, CDR2 FQNEAQ. V lost 2 bases, J lost 0 bases, and 9 bases stayed unmatched. The CDR3 is made up of 18 amino acids. The CDR3 DNA reads as TGTGCCAGCAGCTTACCCACCGGGACAGATGCGAACACCGGGGAGCTGTTTTTT. This gives the protein CASSLPTGTDANTGELFF.

This clonotype was counted a few times. The junction shows a germline mismatch at one end, possibly a read error. V usage is TRBV4-3 and J usage is TRBJ1-6; D gene uncertain. Germline V gene sequence: CDR1 LGHNA, CDR2 YSLEER. This CDR3 contains 15 residues. CDR3 sequence: CASSQDQGSWASLRF. The CDR3 DNA reads TGCGCCAGCAGCCAAGATCAAGGGTCTTGGGCAAGCCTCCGCTTT.

This clonotype was seen a handful of times. The chain employs TRBV7-2 and TRBJ2-1; 8 bases align to TRBD2. V gave up 5 bases and J gave up 10 bases; unmatched junction bases: 13. The CDR3 extends over 15 amino acids. CDR1 and CDR2 from the germline V gene are SGHTA and FQGNSA. For the CDR3, the DNA is TGTGCCAGCAGCGTCCCGGGAGGGCCTCTTGGGGAGCAGTTCTTC. Its protein product is CASSVPGGPLGEQFF.

CDR3 protein: CATSWAEDTEAFF. The CDR3 DNA is TGTGCCACCAGTTGGGCAGAAGACACTGAAGCTTTCTTT. The rearrangement links TRBV15 to TRBJ1-1; no definite D call. Germline CDR1 and CDR2: LNHNV and YYDKDF (reference sequence). V was trimmed by 6 bases and J by 3 bases, leaving 11 bases between them. This CDR3 is built from 13 residues. Using reference TRBV15 and TRBJ1-1 for the parts outside the CDR3, the full variable domain is DAMVIQNPRYQVTQFGKPVTLSCSQTLNHNVMYWYQQKSSQAPKLLFHYYDKDFNNEADTPDNFQSRRPNTSFCFLDIRSPGLGDTAMYLCATSWAEDTEAFFGQGTRLTVV.

This clonotype was recorded many times. This sequence joins TRBV7-9 and TRBJ2-5; TRBD2 matches 9 bases. The CDR3 extends over 14 amino acids. V was clipped by 6 bases and J by 4 bases; unmatched bases: 6. Germline V CDR1 and CDR2: SEHNR, FQNEAQ (reference sequence). The CDR3 nucleotides read TGTGCCAGCAGTTCGCGGGGGGGCCGAGAGACCCAGTACTTC. Encoded protein: CASSSRGGRETQYF.